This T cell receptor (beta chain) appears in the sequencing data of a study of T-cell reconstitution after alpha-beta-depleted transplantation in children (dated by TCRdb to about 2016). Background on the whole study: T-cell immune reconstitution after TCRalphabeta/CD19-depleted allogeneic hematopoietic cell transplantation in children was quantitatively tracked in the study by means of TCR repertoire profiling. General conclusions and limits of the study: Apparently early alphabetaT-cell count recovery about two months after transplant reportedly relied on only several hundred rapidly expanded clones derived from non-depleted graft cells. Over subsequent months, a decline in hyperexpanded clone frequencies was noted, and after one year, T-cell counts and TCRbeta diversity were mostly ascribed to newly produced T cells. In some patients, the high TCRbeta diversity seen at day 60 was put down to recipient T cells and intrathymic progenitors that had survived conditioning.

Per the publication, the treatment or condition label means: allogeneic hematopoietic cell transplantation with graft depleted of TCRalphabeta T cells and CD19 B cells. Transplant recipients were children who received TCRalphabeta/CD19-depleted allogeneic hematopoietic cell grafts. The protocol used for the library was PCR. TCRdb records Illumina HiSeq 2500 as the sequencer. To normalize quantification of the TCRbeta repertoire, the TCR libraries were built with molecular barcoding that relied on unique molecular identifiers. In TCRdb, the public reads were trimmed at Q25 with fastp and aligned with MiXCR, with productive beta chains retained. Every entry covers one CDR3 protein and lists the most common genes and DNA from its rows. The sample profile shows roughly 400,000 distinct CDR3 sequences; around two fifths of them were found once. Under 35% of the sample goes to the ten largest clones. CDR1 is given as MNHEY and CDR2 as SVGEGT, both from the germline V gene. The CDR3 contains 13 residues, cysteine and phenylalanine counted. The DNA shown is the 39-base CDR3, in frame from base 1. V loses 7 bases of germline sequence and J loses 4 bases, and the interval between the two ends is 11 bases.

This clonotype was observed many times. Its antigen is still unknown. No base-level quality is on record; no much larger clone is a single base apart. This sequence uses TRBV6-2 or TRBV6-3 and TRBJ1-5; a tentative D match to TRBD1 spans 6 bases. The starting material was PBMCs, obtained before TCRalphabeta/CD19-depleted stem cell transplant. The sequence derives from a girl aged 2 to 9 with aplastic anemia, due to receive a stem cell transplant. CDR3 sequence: CASKDRQNQPQHF. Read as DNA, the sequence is TGTGCCAGCAAGGACAGACAGAATCAGCCCCAGCATTTT.